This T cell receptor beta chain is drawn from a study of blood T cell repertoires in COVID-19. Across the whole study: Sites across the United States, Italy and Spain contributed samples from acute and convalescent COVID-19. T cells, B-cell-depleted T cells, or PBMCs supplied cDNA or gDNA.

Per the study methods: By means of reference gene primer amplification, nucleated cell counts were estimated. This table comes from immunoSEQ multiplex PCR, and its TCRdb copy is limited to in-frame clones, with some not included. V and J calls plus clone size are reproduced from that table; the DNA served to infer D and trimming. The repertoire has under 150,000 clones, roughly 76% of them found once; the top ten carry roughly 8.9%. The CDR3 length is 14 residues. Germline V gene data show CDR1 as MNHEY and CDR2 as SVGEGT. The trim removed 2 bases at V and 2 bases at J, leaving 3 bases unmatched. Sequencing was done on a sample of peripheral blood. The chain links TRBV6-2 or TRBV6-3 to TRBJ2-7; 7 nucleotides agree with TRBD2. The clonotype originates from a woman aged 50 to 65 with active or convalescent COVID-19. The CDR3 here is CASSYGRETYEQYF. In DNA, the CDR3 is TGTGCCAGCAGTTACGGGCGGGAGACCTACGAGCAGTACTTC.